This entry lists 28 T cell receptor beta chains sequenced from one sample in a study of blood T cell repertoires in COVID-19. The repertoire was sequenced with immunoSEQ multiplex PCR; TCRdb's copy has only in-frame clones and lacks some. The sample carries approximately 130,000 clones, 80% to 85% recorded once. Sequenced material: PBMCs or T cells enriched from blood (not recorded which). Receptors originate from a man aged 25-45 years who had recovered from COVID-19.

The chain has TRBV29-1 and TRBJ2-4, with D possibly being TRBD2 (6 bases). V lost 5 bases and J lost 7, with 18 bases in between. Germline lookup yields CDR1 SQVTM and CDR2 ANQGSEA. This CDR3 contains 14 residues. This chain's CDR3 is CSVYSRDGDNIQYF. As DNA, the CDR3 is TGCAGCGTTTACTCGCGGGATGGGGACAACATTCAGTACTTC.

About this clone itself: The same CDR3 can be traced to other DNA sequences in this sample. The chain employs TRBV3-1 (or the pseudogene TRBV3-2) and TRBJ1-6; D possibly corresponds to TRBD1 (5 bases). The CDR3 runs to 15 residues. Germline V lookup: CDR1 LGHDT, CDR2 YNNKEL (reference sequence). Trimming stripped 0 bases from V and 10 bases from J, with 13 bases between. The CDR3 protein is CASSQDVAGYSPLHF. CDR3 DNA: TGTGCCAGCAGCCAAGACGTAGCAGGGTACTCACCCCTCCACTTT.

The rearrangement links TRBV5-6 to TRBJ2-3; 8 bases are a match to TRBD1. This CDR3 region has 14 residues. After removal of 4 bases from V and 4 bases from J, the junction contained 5 bases not matched to a gene. Germline V gene data show CDR1 as SGHDT and CDR2 as YYEEEE. The CDR3 nucleotides read TGTGCCAGCAGCCGGACAGGGAGAGCAGATACGCAGTATTTT. Residues: CASSRTGRADTQYF.

The chain joins TRBV19 to TRBJ2-5; 11 nucleotides match TRBD2. The CDR3 has 17 amino acids. V was clipped by 5 bases and J by 2 bases; unmatched bases: 10. Germline CDR1 reads LNHDA; CDR2 reads SQIVND (reference sequence). CDR3 in amino acids: CASSVPGLAGAQETQYF. CDR3 nucleotides: TGTGCCAGTAGTGTCCCCGGACTAGCGGGCGCTCAAGAGACCCAGTACTTC.

The chain couples TRBV5-6 to TRBJ2-5, with 8 positions matching TRBD2. The CDR3 runs to 16 residues. Germline V CDR1 and CDR2: SGHDT, YYEEEE. V shed 1 base and J 10 bases; nucleotides not matched to a gene: 15. CDR3 region: CASSLTPLGGVGSQYF. CDR3 coding DNA: TGTGCCAGCAGCTTGACTCCCCTCGGGGGGGTGGGGAGCCAGTACTTC.

The chain employs TRBV5-6 and TRBJ2-7, with 9 bases lining up with TRBD1. With V trimmed by 3 bases and J by 7 bases, 8 bases remained unmatched. CDR1 is SGHDT and CDR2 is YYEEEE in the germline V gene. This CDR3 is 14 amino acids long. CDR3 bases: TGTGCCAGCAGCTCCCGGGACAGGGAATGGGAGCAGTACTTC. Encoded protein: CASSSRDREWEQYF.

The V gene is TRBV3-1 (or the pseudogene TRBV3-2), the J gene TRBJ2-1, with TRBD2 matching 10 bases. V lost 2 bases, J lost 4 bases, and 5 bases stayed unmatched. The length of the CDR3 is 16 residues. Germline-derived CDR1 and CDR2 are LGHDT and YNNKEL (reference sequence). The CDR3 sequence is CASSQWASGSYNEQFF. The CDR3 coding sequence is TGTGCCAGCAGCCAATGGGCTAGCGGGAGTTACAATGAGCAGTTCTTC.

The genes are TRBV2 and TRBJ1-4; no clear D gene. The V and J ends lost 2 bases and 7 bases respectively, with 11 bases between them. This CDR3 is built from 14 residues. Germline CDR1 and CDR2: SNHLY and FYNNEI. The DNA for the CDR3 is TGTGCCAGCAGTGAACGGGGATGGGGTGAAAAACTGTTTTTT. This gives the protein CASSERGWGEKLFF.

V and J are TRBV11-2 and TRBJ2-6; a weak D match, TRBD2 (5 bases). This CDR3 has 17 amino acids. The germline gives CDR1 SGHAT, CDR2 FQNNGV. V was shortened by 1 base and J by 0 bases, with 10 bases between the two germline ends. CDR3 protein: CASSLGGGISGANVLTF. DNA of the CDR3: TGTGCCAGCAGCTTAGGAGGAGGAATCTCTGGGGCCAACGTCCTGACTTTC.

This chain links TRBV30 with TRBJ2-5; TRBD1 agrees at 8 bases. Looked up from germline, CDR1 is GTSNPN and CDR2 is SVGIG (reference sequence). V shed 7 bases, J shed 2 bases, and the junction held 9 bases outside the gene matches. The CDR3 contains 14 residues. CDR3 loop: CAFHANRGQETQYF. The CDR3 DNA reads TGTGCCTTCCACGCCAACAGGGGGCAAGAGACCCAGTACTTC.

The chain recombines TRBV12-3 or TRBV12-4 with TRBJ1-1, with TRBD1 matching 7 bases. The CDR3 sequence is 13 residues long. V lost 6 bases to trimming and J lost 7 bases; unmatched junction nucleotides: 8. DNA of the CDR3: TGTGCCAGCAGCGCAAACGGGGACAGTGAAGCTTTCTTT. Translated, it gives CASSANGDSEAFF.

This chain connects TRBV7-8 to TRBJ1-2; 7 nucleotides line up with TRBD1. After removal of 4 bases from V and 7 bases from J, the junction contained 9 bases not matched to a gene. CDR1 and CDR2 (germline): SGHVS, FQNEAQ. The CDR3 sequence is 14 residues long. Here the CDR3 DNA reads TGTGCCAGCAGCTCCCCGGGACAGAAGGGTGGCTACACCTTC. Encoded protein: CASSSPGQKGGYTF.

The chain recombines TRBV4-1 with TRBJ1-2; no definite D call. V was pared by 0 bases and J by 2 bases, with 13 bases between. This CDR3 contains 16 residues. The germline V gene has CDR1 MGHRA and CDR2 YSYEKL. CDR3 bases: TGCGCCAGCAGCCAAGATGGGTCTGTCGGGAACTATGGCTACACCTTC. Translation gives CASSQDGSVGNYGYTF.

DNA of the CDR3: TGTGCCAGCGCGGAGGGAGGGCCCACTGAAGCTTTCTTT. Residues: CASAEGGPTEAFF. This chain joins TRBV5-5 and TRBJ1-1; no firm D call. This CDR3 region has 13 residues. Germline-derived CDR1 and CDR2 are SGHKS and YYEKEE (reference sequence). The V and J ends lost 7 bases and 4 bases respectively, with 14 bases between them.

The chain has TRBV19 and TRBJ1-1; D might be TRBD1 (5 bases). Trimming took off 2 bases at V and 1 base at J, with 14 bases between the two ends. The CDR3 is 16 amino acids. CDR1 and CDR2 from the germline V gene are LNHDA and SQIVND (reference sequence). The CDR3 here is CASSIQGLMTNTEAFF. Here the CDR3 DNA reads TGTGCCAGTAGTATACAGGGTTTGATGACGAACACTGAAGCTTTCTTT.

The rearrangement links TRBV5-1 to TRBJ1-1; no definite D call. Germline CDR1 reads SGHRS; CDR2 reads YFSETQ. The CDR3 spans 14 residues. The V and J ends lost 7 bases and 0 bases respectively, with 13 bases between them. CDR3 loop: CASSPEALNTEAFF. The CDR3 DNA sequence: TGCGCCAGCTCTCCTGAGGCCTTGAACACTGAAGCTTTCTTT.

This sequence joins TRBV12-3 or TRBV12-4 and TRBJ1-2, with no clear D. V lost 3 bases and J lost 4, with 9 bases in between. The CDR3 sequence is 13 residues long. CDR3 DNA sequence: TGTGCCAGCAGTTTCGGGTTTGGCTATGGCTACACCTTC. It encodes CASSFGFGYGYTF.

This clone occurred a few times. The rearrangement uses TRBV6-6 and TRBJ1-2; possibly TRBD1 for D (6 bases). Trimming left V 5 bases short and J 8 bases short, with 12 bases between. CDR1 is MNHNY and CDR2 is SVGAGI in the germline V gene (reference sequence). The CDR3 has 12 amino acids. This CDR3 reads CASSATGTGYTF. CDR3 sequence (DNA): TGTGCCAGCAGTGCAACAGGGACGGGCTACACCTTC.

V is TRBV11-2 and J is TRBJ1-4, with D perhaps matching TRBD1 (5 bases). This CDR3 spans 16 amino acids. V lost 5 bases, J lost 0 bases, and 13 bases lay in between. Germline assignment: CDR1 SGHAT and CDR2 FQNNGV. DNA of the CDR3: TGTGCCAGCAGCCGCCACGGGGGTGCAACTAATGAAAAACTGTTTTTT. Translated: CASSRHGGATNEKLFF.

The rearrangement links TRBV5-1 to TRBJ1-1; D is undetermined. The CDR3 spans 13 residues. Germline-derived CDR1 and CDR2 are SGHRS and YFSETQ. Trimming shortened V by 3 bases and J by 2 bases, and 8 bases separated the two germline ends. CDR3 sequence reads: CASSYEVNTEAFF. The CDR3 DNA reads TGCGCCAGCAGCTATGAGGTCAACACTGAAGCTTTCTTT.

V and J are TRBV6-5 and TRBJ2-1; 8 bases align to TRBD1. Trimming removed 2 bases from V and 7 bases from J; junction bases left unmatched: 7. The germline CDR1 and CDR2 sequences are MNHEY and SVGAGI. The CDR3 sequence is 15 residues long. CDR3 loop: CASSYDRGLKNEQFF. The CDR3 DNA reads as TGTGCCAGCAGTTACGACAGGGGTCTTAAGAATGAGCAGTTCTTC.

The chain has TRBV6-5 and TRBJ1-3; D ambiguous. V was shortened by 5 bases and J by 8 bases, with 13 bases between the two germline ends. Germline CDR1 MNHEY, CDR2 SVGAGI. The CDR3 is 13 amino acids. The chain's CDR3 is CASSPSDLHTIYF. The CDR3 DNA follows: TGTGCCAGCAGTCCGAGCGATCTGCACACCATATATTTT.

The chain joins TRBV11-2 to TRBJ2-7; 8 bases line up with TRBD1. After removal of 1 base from V and 2 bases from J, the junction contained 4 bases not matched to a gene. This CDR3 comprises 15 residues. In germline, CDR1 is SGHAT, CDR2 FQNNGV. The CDR3 DNA follows: TGTGCCAGCAGCTTAGCGGCGGGACAGGCCTACGAGCAGTACTTC. Encoded protein: CASSLAAGQAYEQYF.

The chain has TRBV7-3 and TRBJ1-1, with TRBD1 matching 9 bases. The CDR3 runs 14 residues. The J segment lost 4 bases and the V segment lost 2 bases, leaving 2 bases of the junction unmatched. Germline V gene lookup returns CDR1 SGHTA and CDR2 FQGTGA. This CDR3 reads CASSLGQGSTEAFF. CDR3 DNA: TGTGCCAGCAGCTTAGGACAGGGGAGCACTGAAGCTTTCTTT.

V gene TRBV12-3 or TRBV12-4 combines with J gene TRBJ2-4; TRBD1 might be the D (6 bases). The CDR3 is made up of 13 amino acids. The V and J ends lost 5 bases and 14 bases respectively, with 19 bases between them. CDR3 bases: TGTGCCAGCAGTAGTTTACAGGGTGGTTTGGAGTACTTC. Translated: CASSSLQGGLEYF.

J is TRBJ1-2 and V is TRBV6-6, with a tentative D call TRBD1 (6 bases). Trimming cost V 9 bases and J 5 bases, with 10 bases left between them. The CDR3 extends over 11 amino acids. CDR1 MNHNY and CDR2 SVGAGI come from the germline V gene (reference sequence). The CDR3 region has the DNA TGTGCCAGTCTGGACAGTTATGGCTACACCTTC. It translates to CASLDSYGYTF.

The chain employs TRBV7-9 and TRBJ2-1; 11 nucleotides line up with TRBD2. There are 16 residues in the CDR3. CDR1 SEHNR and CDR2 FQNEAQ come from the germline V gene (reference sequence). Unmatched junction bases numbered 5, after V lost 4 bases and J lost 3 bases. DNA of the CDR3: TGTGCCAGCAGCTGGGGGACTAGCGGTCTCTACAATGAGCAGTTCTTC. Its translation is CASSWGTSGLYNEQFF.

This chain links TRBV21-1 with TRBJ1-1. TRBV21-1 is recorded as a pseudogene. The CDR3 extends over 15 amino acids. Here the CDR3 DNA reads TGTGCCAGCAGCAAAGAAGAGGGTGAGAACACTGAAGCTTTCTTT. It encodes CASSKEEGENTEAFF.